The source of this TCR beta chain is a study of cytomegalovirus exposure and HLA in healthy donors. The PCR ran on 60 Vbeta and 13 Jbeta primers. Profiling relied on immunoSEQ multiplex PCR, and the TCRdb table lists in-frame clones only, not all of them. The sample records 140,000 or so clones, 60% to 80% being singletons. Germline values: CDR1 MNHNS, CDR2 SASEGT. The CDR3 sequence is 14 residues long. Trimming stripped 2 bases from V and 2 bases from J, with 7 bases between. The specimen was PBMCs. The genes are TRBV6-1 and TRBJ1-3; no clear D gene. The TCR sequence derives from a woman under 40 in good health and CMV-seronegative. The CDR3 loop reads CASSERGTGNTIYF. CDR3 in DNA: TGTGCCAGCAGTGAAAGAGGAACTGGAAACACCATATATTTT.